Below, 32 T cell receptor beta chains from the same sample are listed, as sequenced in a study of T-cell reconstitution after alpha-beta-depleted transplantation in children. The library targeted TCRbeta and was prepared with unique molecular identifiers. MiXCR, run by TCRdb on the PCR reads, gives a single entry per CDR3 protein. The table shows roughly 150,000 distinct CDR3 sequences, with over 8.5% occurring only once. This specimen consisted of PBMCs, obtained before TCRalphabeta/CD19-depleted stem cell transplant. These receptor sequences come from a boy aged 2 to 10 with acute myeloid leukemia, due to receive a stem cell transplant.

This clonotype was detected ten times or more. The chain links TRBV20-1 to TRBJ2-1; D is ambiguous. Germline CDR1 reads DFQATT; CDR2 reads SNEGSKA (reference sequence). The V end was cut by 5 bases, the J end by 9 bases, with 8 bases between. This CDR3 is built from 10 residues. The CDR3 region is CSAGPFEQFF. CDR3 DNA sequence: TGCAGTGCTGGTCCGTTTGAGCAGTTCTTC.

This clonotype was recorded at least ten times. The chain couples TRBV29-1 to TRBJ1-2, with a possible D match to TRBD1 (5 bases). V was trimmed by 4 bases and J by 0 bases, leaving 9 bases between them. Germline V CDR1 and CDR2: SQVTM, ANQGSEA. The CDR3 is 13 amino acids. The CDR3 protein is CSVGGTANYGYTF. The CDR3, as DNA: TGCAGCGTTGGCGGGACTGCTAACTATGGCTACACCTTC.

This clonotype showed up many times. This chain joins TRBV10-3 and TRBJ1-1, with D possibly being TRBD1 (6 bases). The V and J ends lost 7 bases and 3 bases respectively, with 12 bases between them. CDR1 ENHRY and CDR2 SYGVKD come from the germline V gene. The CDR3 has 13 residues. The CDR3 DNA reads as TGTGCCATCAAGGACAGCCTGTACACTGAAGCTTTCTTT. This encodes CAIKDSLYTEAFF.

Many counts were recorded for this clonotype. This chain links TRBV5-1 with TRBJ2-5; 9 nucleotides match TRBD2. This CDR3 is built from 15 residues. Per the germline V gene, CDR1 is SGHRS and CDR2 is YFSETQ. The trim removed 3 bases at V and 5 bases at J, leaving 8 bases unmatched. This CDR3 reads CASSSPSGEGETQYF. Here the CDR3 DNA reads TGCGCCAGCAGCTCGCCTAGCGGGGAGGGGGAGACCCAGTACTTC.

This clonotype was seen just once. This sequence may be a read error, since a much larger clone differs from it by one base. The CDR3, as DNA: TGTGCCAGCTGTTTAGCCCCGGGACTAGCGGACTACACAGATACGCAGTATTTT. Residues: CASCLAPGLADYTDTQYF. The chain links TRBV12-3 or TRBV12-4 to TRBJ2-3; TRBD2 matches 11 bases. CDR3 length: 18 amino acids.

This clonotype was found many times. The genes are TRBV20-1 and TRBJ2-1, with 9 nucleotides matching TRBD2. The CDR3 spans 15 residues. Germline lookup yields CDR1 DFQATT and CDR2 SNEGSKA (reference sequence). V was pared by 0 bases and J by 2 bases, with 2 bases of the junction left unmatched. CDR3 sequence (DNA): TGCAGTGCTAGAGATCGACTAGCGGCCTACAATGAGCAGTTCTTC. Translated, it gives CSARDRLAAYNEQFF.

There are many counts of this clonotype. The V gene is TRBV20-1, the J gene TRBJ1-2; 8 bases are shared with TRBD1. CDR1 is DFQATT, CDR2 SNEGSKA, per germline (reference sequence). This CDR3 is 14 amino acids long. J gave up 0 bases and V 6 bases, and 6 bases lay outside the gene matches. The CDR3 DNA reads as TGCAGTGCGCTTTACAGGGGGGCTAACTATGGCTACACCTTC. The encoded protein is CSALYRGANYGYTF.

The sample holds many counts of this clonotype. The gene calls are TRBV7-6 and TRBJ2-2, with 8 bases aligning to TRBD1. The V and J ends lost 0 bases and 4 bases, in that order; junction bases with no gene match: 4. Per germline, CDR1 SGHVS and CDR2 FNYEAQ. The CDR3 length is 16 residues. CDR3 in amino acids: CASSLAGQVTTGELFF. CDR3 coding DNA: TGTGCCAGCAGCTTAGCGGGACAGGTGACCACCGGGGAGCTGTTTTTT.

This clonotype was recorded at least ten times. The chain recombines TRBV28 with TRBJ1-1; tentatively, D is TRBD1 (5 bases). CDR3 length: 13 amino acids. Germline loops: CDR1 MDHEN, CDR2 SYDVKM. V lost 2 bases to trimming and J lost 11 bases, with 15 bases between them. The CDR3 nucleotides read TGTGCCAGCAGTTTAGGAGCAACAGGAAGGGCTTTCTTT. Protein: CASSLGATGRAFF. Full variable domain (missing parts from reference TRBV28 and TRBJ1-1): DVKVTQSSRYLVKRTGEKVFLECVQDMDHENMFWYRQDPGLGLRLIYFSYDVKMKEKGDIPEGYSVSREKKERFSLILESASTNQTSMYLCASSLGATGRAFFGQGTRLTVV.

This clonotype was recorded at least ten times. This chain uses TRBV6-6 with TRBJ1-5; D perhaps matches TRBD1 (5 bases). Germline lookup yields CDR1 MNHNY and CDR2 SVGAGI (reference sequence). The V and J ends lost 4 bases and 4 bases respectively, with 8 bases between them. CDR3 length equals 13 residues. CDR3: CASSSTENQPQHF. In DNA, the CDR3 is TGTGCCAGCAGTTCGACAGAAAATCAGCCCCAGCATTTT.

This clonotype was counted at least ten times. The CDR3 sequence is CASSSKPGGGRYNEQFF. CDR3 coding DNA: TGTGCCAGCAGCTCCAAACCTGGTGGGGGACGTTACAATGAGCAGTTCTTC. The rearrangement links TRBV7-9 to TRBJ2-1; D assignment may be TRBD1 or TRBD2 (5 bases each). Trimming removed 4 bases at V and 4 bases at J, with 20 bases between. Germline CDR1 SEHNR, CDR2 FQNEAQ (reference sequence). The CDR3 loop spans 17 amino acids.

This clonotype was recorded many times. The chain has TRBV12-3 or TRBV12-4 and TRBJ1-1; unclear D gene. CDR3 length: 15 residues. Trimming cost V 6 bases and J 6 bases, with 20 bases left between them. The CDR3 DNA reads TGTGCCAGCAGATGGCGCCTGGGGAGGGCGGCTGAAGCTTTCTTT. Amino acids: CASRWRLGRAAEAFF.

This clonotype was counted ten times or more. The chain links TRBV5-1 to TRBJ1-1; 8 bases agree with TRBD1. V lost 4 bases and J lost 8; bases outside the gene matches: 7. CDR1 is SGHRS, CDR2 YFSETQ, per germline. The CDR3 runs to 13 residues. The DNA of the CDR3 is TGCGCCAGCAGCCTAGACAGGGGTGGAGAAGCTTTCTTT. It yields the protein CASSLDRGGEAFF.

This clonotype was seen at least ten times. This CDR3 is CATSRGWPSGTDTQYF. CDR3 bases: TGTGCCACCAGCAGAGGGTGGCCTAGTGGCACAGATACGCAGTATTTT. The chain joins TRBV15 to TRBJ2-3; D is undetermined. The V end lost 1 base, the J end lost 1 base, and 12 bases lay between the germline ends. There are 16 residues in the CDR3. Germline loops: CDR1 LNHNV, CDR2 YYDKDF (reference sequence).

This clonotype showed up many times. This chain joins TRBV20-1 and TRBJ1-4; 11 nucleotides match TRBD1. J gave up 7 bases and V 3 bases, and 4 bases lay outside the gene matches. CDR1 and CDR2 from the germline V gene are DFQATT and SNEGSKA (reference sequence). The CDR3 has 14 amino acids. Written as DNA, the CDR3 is TGCAGTGCTAGCCCGGGACAGGGGGGTGAAAAACTGTTTTTT. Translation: CSASPGQGGEKLFF.

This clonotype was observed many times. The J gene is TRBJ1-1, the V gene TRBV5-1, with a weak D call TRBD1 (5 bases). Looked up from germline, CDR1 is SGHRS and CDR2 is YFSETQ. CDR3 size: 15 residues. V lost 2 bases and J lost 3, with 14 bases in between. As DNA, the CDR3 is TGCGCCAGCAGCTTTTCGGAGCCCAGGGACACTGAAGCTTTCTTT. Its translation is CASSFSEPRDTEAFF.

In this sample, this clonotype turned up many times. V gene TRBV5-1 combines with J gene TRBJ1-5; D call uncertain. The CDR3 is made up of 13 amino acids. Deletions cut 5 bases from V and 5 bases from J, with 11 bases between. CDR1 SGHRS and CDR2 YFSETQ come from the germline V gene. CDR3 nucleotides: TGCGCCAGCAGTGAAGGGAGCGATCAGCCCCAGCATTTT. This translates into CASSEGSDQPQHF.

CDR3 amino acids: CASSHLPGNEQFF. CDR3 in DNA: TGTGCCAGCAGTCATTTACCAGGCAATGAGCAGTTCTTC. The chain is built from TRBV12-3 or TRBV12-4 and TRBJ2-1; D is uncertain. Trimming left V 5 bases short and J 6 bases short, with 11 bases between. The CDR3 loop spans 13 amino acids.

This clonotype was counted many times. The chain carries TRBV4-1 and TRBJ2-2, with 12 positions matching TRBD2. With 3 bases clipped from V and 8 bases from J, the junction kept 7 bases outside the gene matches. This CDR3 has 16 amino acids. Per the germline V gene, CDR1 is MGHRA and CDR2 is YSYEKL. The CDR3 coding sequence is TGCGCCAGCAGCCATTTCGCGACTAGCGGGGGTGGGGAGCTGTTTTTT. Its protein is CASSHFATSGGGELFF.

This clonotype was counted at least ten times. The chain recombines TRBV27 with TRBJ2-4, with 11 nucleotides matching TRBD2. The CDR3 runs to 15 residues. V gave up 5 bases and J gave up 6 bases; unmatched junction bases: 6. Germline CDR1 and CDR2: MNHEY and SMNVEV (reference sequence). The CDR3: CASSPGTSGRNIQYF. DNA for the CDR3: TGTGCCAGCAGTCCCGGGACTAGCGGCAGAAACATTCAGTACTTC.

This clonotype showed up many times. CDR3 in amino acids: CSASGAGGLTDTQYF. The CDR3 DNA follows: TGCAGTGCTTCTGGAGCGGGGGGGTTAACAGATACGCAGTATTTT. The rearrangement joins TRBV20-1 to TRBJ2-3, with TRBD2 identical over 10 bases. V was pared by 5 bases and J by 3 bases, with 8 bases of the junction left unmatched. The CDR3 is 15 residues long. Germline V gene data show CDR1 as DFQATT and CDR2 as SNEGSKA (reference sequence).

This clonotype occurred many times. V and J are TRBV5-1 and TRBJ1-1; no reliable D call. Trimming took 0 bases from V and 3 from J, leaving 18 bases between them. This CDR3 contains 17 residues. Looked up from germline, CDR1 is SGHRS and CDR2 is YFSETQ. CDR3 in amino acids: CASSLAYHGRADTEAFF. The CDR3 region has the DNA TGCGCCAGCAGCTTGGCCTATCATGGTCGCGCGGACACTGAAGCTTTCTTT.

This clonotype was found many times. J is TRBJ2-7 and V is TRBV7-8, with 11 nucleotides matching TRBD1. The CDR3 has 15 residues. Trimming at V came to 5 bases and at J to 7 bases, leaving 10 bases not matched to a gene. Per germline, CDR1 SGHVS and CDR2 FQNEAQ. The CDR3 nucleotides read TGTGCCAGCAGCCCCCCGGACAGGGGGCGTGAGGAGCAGTACTTC. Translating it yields CASSPPDRGREEQYF.

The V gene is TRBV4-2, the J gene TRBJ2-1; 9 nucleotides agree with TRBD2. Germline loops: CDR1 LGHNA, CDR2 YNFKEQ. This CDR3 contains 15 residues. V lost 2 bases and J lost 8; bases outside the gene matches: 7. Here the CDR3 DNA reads TGTGCCAGCAGCCAACGGGGCGGGAGGGTGGATGAGCAGTTCTTC. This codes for CASSQRGGRVDEQFF.

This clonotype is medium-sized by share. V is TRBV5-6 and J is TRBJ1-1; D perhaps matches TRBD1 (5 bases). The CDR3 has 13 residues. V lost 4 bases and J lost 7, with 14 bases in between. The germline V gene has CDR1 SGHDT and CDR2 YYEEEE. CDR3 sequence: CASSVWGGDEAFF. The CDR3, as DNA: TGTGCCAGCAGCGTGTGGGGCGGCGATGAAGCTTTCTTT.

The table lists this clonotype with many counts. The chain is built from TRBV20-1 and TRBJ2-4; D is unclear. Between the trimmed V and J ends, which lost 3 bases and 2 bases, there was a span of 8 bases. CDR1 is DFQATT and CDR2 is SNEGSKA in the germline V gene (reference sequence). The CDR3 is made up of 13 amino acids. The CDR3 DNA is TGCAGTGCTAGGACCTCCTCCAAAAACATTCAGTACTTC. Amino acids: CSARTSSKNIQYF.

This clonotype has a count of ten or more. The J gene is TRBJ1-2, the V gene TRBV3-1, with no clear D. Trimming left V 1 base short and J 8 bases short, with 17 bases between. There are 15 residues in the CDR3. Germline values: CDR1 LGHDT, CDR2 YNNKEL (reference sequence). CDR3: CASSQGGAVVGGYTF. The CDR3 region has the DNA TGTGCCAGCAGCCAAGGGGGAGCTGTAGTGGGCGGCTACACCTTC.

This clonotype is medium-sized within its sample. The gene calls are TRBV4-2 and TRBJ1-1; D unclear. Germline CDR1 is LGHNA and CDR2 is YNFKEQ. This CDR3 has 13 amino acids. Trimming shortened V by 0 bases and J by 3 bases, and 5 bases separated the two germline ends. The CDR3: CASSQEWYTEAFF. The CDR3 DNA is TGTGCCAGCAGCCAAGAGTGGTACACTGAAGCTTTCTTT.

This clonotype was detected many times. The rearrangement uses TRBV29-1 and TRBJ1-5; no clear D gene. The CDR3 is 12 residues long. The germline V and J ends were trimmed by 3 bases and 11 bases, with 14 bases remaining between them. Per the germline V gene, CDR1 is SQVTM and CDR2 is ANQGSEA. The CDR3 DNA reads TGCAGCGTTGACGCTGGGATCGGGTCCCAGCATTTT. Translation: CSVDAGIGSQHF.

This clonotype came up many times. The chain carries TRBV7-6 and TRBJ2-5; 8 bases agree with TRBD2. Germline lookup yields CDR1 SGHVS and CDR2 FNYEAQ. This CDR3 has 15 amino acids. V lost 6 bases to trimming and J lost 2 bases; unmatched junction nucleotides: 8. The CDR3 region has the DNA TGTGCCAGCAGTAGGGGCGGGGGGAGTCAAGAGACCCAGTACTTC. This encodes CASSRGGGSQETQYF.

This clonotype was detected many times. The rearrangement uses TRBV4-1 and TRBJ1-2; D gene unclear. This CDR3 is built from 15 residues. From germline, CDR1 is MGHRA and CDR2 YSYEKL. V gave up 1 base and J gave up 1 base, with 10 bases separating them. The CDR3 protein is CASSQVSLFNYGYTF. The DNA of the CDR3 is TGCGCCAGCAGCCAAGTTTCGTTGTTTAACTATGGCTACACCTTC.

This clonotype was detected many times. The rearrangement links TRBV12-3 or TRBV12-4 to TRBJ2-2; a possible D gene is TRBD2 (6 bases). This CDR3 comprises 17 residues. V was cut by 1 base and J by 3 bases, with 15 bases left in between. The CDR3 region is CASSLGGITWDTGELFF. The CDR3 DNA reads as TGTGCCAGCAGTTTAGGCGGGATTACGTGGGACACCGGGGAGCTGTTTTTT.